These 21 T cell receptor beta chains were all obtained from the same sample, sequenced in a study of Graves' ophthalmopathy and Graves' hyperthyroidism. The TCR beta CDR3 regions underwent amplification from RNA transcripts. The first round was an RT-PCR with HTBI primers, and the second round was a multiplex PCR. TCRdb fed the multiplex PCR reads into MiXCR, producing one record per CDR3 protein. The sample carries 200,000 to 250,000 distinct CDR3 sequences, roughly 21% recorded once. The sequencing input was peripheral blood. The origin of the receptors is a woman in her forties or fifties with Graves' ophthalmopathy.

This clonotype appeared many times. The CDR3, as DNA: TGCAGCGCTCAGTACTCAGGAAGAACGAACACTGAAGCTTTCTTT. Translated: CSAQYSGRTNTEAFF. The chain carries TRBV29-1 and TRBJ1-1, with no clear D. Germline V gene sequence: CDR1 SQVTM, CDR2 ANQGSEA. This CDR3 is built from 15 residues. V was pared by 7 bases and J by 1 base, with 19 bases between. Full variable domain (missing parts from reference TRBV29-1 and TRBJ1-1): SAVISQKPSRDICQRGTSLTIQCQVDSQVTMMFWYRQQPGQSLTLIATANQGSEATYESGFVIDKFPISRPNLTFSTLTVSNMSPEDSSIYLCSAQYSGRTNTEAFFGQGTRLTVV.

In its sample, this clonotype was seen a few times. Being one base from a much bigger clone, this may be a read error. CDR3 in DNA: TGCAGAGCTAGGGGATCAGTCGAGCAGTTCTTC. Translated: CRARGSVEQFF. The chain recombines TRBV20-1 with TRBJ2-7, with D possibly matching TRBD1 (5 bases). The J call is in doubt because the DNA end fits TRBJ2-1 better. Germline lookup yields CDR1 DFQATT and CDR2 SNEGSKA (reference sequence). The CDR3 has 11 amino acids.

This clonotype was counted at least ten times. The V and J genes are TRBV29-1 and TRBJ1-1; a possible D gene is TRBD1 (5 bases). V lost 3 bases, J lost 4 bases, and 12 bases lay in between. CDR3 length: 13 amino acids. Germline CDR1 and CDR2: SQVTM and ANQGSEA. The CDR3 protein is CSVERGRGTEAFF. The CDR3 DNA reads TGCAGCGTTGAGCGGGGAAGGGGCACTGAAGCTTTCTTT.

About this clonotype: A read error may be the cause here, since a much bigger clone is one base away. V usage is TRBV6-1 and J usage is TRBJ1-6, with 9 bases fitting TRBD1. V shed 0 bases and J 7 bases; nucleotides not matched to a gene: 1. Looked up from germline, CDR1 is MNHNS and CDR2 is SASEGT. This CDR3 is 15 amino acids long. The CDR3 sequence: CASSEAGTGNSPLHF. DNA of the CDR3: TGTGCCAGCAGTGAAGCCGGGACAGGGAATTCACCCCTCCACTTT.

This clonotype was counted at least ten times. The J gene is TRBJ2-7, the V gene TRBV19; D perhaps matches TRBD1 (6 bases). Trimming shortened V by 6 bases and J by 6 bases, and 27 bases separated the two germline ends. Germline CDR1 reads LNHDA; CDR2 reads SQIVND (reference sequence). The CDR3 length is 17 residues. In DNA, the CDR3 is TGTGCCAGTAGCCCCGGGACACACTTAGCGTCGAGTGGCGAGCAGTACTTC. Translated: CASSPGTHLASSGEQYF.

This clonotype came up many times. The chain couples TRBV7-3 to TRBJ2-4, with 10 bases identical to TRBD2. The CDR3 covers 16 residues. Germline assignment: CDR1 SGHTA and CDR2 FQGTGA. Trimming removed 5 bases from V and 7 bases from J; junction bases left unmatched: 11. Here the CDR3 DNA reads TGTGCCAGCAGCCAGGGGTCTAGCGGGAGCGGGAACATTCAGTACTTC. Translation: CASSQGSSGSGNIQYF.

Many counts were recorded for this clonotype. V usage is TRBV4-1 and J usage is TRBJ2-7; D gene uncertain. Germline CDR1 is MGHRA and CDR2 is YSYEKL. The CDR3 is 14 amino acids. Trimming removed 1 base at V and 2 bases at J, with 9 bases between. CDR3 region: CASSQVSSPYEQYF. The CDR3 DNA is TGCGCCAGCAGCCAAGTGTCGTCCCCCTACGAGCAGTACTTC.

The table lists this clonotype with many counts. The chain uses TRBV7-3 and TRBJ1-1; unclear D gene. The V end was cut by 5 bases, the J end by 1 base, with 14 bases between. The CDR3 is made up of 15 amino acids. Germline CDR1 reads SGHTA; CDR2 reads FQGTGA. The CDR3 region has the DNA TGTGCCAGCAGCCCCAACCCCGAGCCGAACACTGAAGCTTTCTTT. Protein sequence: CASSPNPEPNTEAFF.

This clonotype has only one observation. The chain carries TRBV6-1 and TRBJ2-3; D is uncertain. CDR1 is MNHNS and CDR2 is SASEGT in the germline V gene. This CDR3 has 12 residues. Trimming took 2 bases from V and 4 from J, leaving 4 bases between them. Here the CDR3 DNA reads TGTGCCAGCAGTGAAAGGTCAGATACGCAGTATTTT. It translates to CASSERSDTQYF.

This clonotype was seen ten or more times. This chain joins TRBV6-5 and TRBJ2-6; D gene uncertain. The V and J ends lost 6 bases and 4 bases respectively, with 16 bases between them. Germline CDR1 is MNHEY and CDR2 is SVGAGI. The CDR3 is 16 amino acids. As DNA, the CDR3 is TGTGCCAGCAGCTCCACTCCAAACGTGGGGGCCAACGTCCTGACTTTC. Encoded protein: CASSSTPNVGANVLTF.

This clonotype showed up many times. This sequence joins TRBV29-1 and TRBJ1-1; no clear D gene. V dropped 5 bases and J dropped 11 bases, with 21 bases sitting between them. Germline CDR1 SQVTM, CDR2 ANQGSEA. The CDR3 sequence is 13 residues long. The CDR3 nucleotides read TGCAGCGTTCGAACAAGTCAGCACCGGAGGGCTTTCTTT. Translated, it gives CSVRTSQHRRAFF. The full variable domain, with the rest looked up from reference TRBV29-1 and TRBJ1-1, is SAVISQKPSRDICQRGTSLTIQCQVDSQVTMMFWYRQQPGQSLTLIATANQGSEATYESGFVIDKFPISRPNLTFSTLTVSNMSPEDSSIYLCSVRTSQHRRAFFGQGTRLTVV.

This clonotype was observed many times. The J gene is TRBJ2-7, the V gene TRBV20-1; the D gene is possibly TRBD1 (6 bases). The CDR3 extends over 13 amino acids. Germline lookup yields CDR1 DFQATT and CDR2 SNEGSKA (reference sequence). Trimming removed 2 bases from V and 3 bases from J, with 11 bases in between. CDR3 protein: CSARPGHNYEQYF. CDR3 in DNA: TGCAGTGCTAGACCGGGACACAACTACGAGCAGTACTTC.

This clonotype came up many times. The rearrangement links TRBV27 to TRBJ2-5; D might be TRBD1 (7 bases). V lost 5 bases and J 4 bases, leaving 17 bases between the germline ends. Germline CDR1 reads MNHEY; CDR2 reads SMNVEV (reference sequence). CDR3 length equals 15 residues. CDR3 sequence (DNA): TGTGCCAGCAGTCCCCGACAGGGAGGAGTAGAGACCCAGTACTTC. Translation: CASSPRQGGVETQYF.

Only a few counts were recorded for this clonotype. The gene calls are TRBV11-2 and TRBJ2-1, with no clear D. CDR1 is SGHAT, CDR2 FQNNGV, per germline. CDR3 length: 16 amino acids. Trimming stripped 5 bases from V and 4 bases from J, with 18 bases between. DNA of the CDR3: TGTGCCAGCAGCCTCGGGTGGAGTAGCAGATACAATGAGCAGTTCTTC. Translating gives CASSLGWSSRYNEQFF.

Concerning this clonotype itself: The limits of the CDR3 on the DNA are not certain, so only TCRdb's listed CDR3 is given. The rearrangement links TRBV15 to TRBJ2-2; the D call of TRBD1 is as the table states it, not checked on the DNA. Germline V gene sequence: CDR1 LNHNV, CDR2 YYDKDF (reference sequence). The CDR3 is 16 residues long, ends included. The CDR3 protein is CATSRSWGLGTGEPFF.

Ten or more counts support this clonotype. The chain is built from TRBV20-1 and TRBJ1-2, with TRBD1 matching 7 bases. This CDR3 comprises 13 residues. CDR1 and CDR2 (germline): DFQATT, SNEGSKA (reference sequence). The junction had 4 bases not matched to a gene; V was cut back by 4 bases and J by 2 bases. As DNA, the CDR3 is TGCAGTGCTACCGACAGGGAAAACTATGGCTACACCTTC. Encoded protein: CSATDRENYGYTF.

The sample holds many counts of this clonotype. The V call is TRBV20-1, the J call TRBJ2-5; TRBD1 or TRBD2 may be the D gene (7 bases each). The V end lost 0 bases, the J end lost 2 bases, and 16 bases lay between the germline ends. Germline-derived CDR1 and CDR2 are DFQATT and SNEGSKA (reference sequence). This CDR3 is 16 amino acids long. Here the CDR3 reads CSARDWAGGVQETQYF. CDR3 in DNA: TGCAGTGCTAGAGATTGGGCAGGGGGGGTACAAGAGACCCAGTACTTC.

This clonotype occurred many times. The rearrangement joins TRBV20-1 to TRBJ2-2; TRBD2 might be the D (6 bases). The CDR3 has 14 residues. Looked up from germline, CDR1 is DFQATT and CDR2 is SNEGSKA (reference sequence). The V end lost 6 bases, the J end lost 6 bases, and 17 bases lay between the germline ends. The CDR3 DNA sequence: TGCAGTGCCGAGACTAGTAGTGCTGCCGGGGAGCTGTTTTTT. This codes for CSAETSSAAGELFF.

This clonotype was picked up many times. The chain couples TRBV12-3 or TRBV12-4 to TRBJ2-5, with a possible D match to TRBD1 (5 bases). The length of the CDR3 is 16 residues. Trimming removed 6 bases from V and 0 bases from J, with 17 bases in between. CDR3 in amino acids: CASSPTLPGYQETQYF. Here the CDR3 DNA reads TGTGCCAGCAGCCCAACCCTCCCAGGGTACCAAGAGACCCAGTACTTC.

The chain recombines TRBV5-1 with TRBJ1-2, with 7 bases identical to TRBD1. The V and J ends lost 4 bases and 4 bases, in that order; junction bases with no gene match: 4. Germline V gene data show CDR1 as SGHRS and CDR2 as YFSETQ. This CDR3 contains 13 residues. Written as DNA, the CDR3 is TGCGCCAGCAGCGGGGGACAGCTCTATGGCTACACCTTC. This codes for CASSGGQLYGYTF. Together with reference TRBV5-1 and TRBJ1-2, the CDR3 gives the full variable domain: KAGVTQTPRYLIKTRGQQVTLSCSPISGHRSVSWYQQTPGQGLQFLFEYFSETQRNKGNFPGRFSGRQFSNSRSEMNVSTLELGDSALYLCASSGGQLYGYTFGSGTRLTVV.

In this sample, this clonotype turned up many times. The rearrangement uses TRBV7-2 and TRBJ2-7; D is possibly TRBD1 (5 bases). Germline assignment: CDR1 SGHTA and CDR2 FQGNSA. The V and J ends lost 4 bases and 6 bases respectively, with 10 bases between them. The CDR3 runs to 12 residues. CDR3 amino acids: CASSYWGTEQYF. The DNA for the CDR3 is TGTGCCAGCAGCTACTGGGGCACCGAGCAGTACTTC.